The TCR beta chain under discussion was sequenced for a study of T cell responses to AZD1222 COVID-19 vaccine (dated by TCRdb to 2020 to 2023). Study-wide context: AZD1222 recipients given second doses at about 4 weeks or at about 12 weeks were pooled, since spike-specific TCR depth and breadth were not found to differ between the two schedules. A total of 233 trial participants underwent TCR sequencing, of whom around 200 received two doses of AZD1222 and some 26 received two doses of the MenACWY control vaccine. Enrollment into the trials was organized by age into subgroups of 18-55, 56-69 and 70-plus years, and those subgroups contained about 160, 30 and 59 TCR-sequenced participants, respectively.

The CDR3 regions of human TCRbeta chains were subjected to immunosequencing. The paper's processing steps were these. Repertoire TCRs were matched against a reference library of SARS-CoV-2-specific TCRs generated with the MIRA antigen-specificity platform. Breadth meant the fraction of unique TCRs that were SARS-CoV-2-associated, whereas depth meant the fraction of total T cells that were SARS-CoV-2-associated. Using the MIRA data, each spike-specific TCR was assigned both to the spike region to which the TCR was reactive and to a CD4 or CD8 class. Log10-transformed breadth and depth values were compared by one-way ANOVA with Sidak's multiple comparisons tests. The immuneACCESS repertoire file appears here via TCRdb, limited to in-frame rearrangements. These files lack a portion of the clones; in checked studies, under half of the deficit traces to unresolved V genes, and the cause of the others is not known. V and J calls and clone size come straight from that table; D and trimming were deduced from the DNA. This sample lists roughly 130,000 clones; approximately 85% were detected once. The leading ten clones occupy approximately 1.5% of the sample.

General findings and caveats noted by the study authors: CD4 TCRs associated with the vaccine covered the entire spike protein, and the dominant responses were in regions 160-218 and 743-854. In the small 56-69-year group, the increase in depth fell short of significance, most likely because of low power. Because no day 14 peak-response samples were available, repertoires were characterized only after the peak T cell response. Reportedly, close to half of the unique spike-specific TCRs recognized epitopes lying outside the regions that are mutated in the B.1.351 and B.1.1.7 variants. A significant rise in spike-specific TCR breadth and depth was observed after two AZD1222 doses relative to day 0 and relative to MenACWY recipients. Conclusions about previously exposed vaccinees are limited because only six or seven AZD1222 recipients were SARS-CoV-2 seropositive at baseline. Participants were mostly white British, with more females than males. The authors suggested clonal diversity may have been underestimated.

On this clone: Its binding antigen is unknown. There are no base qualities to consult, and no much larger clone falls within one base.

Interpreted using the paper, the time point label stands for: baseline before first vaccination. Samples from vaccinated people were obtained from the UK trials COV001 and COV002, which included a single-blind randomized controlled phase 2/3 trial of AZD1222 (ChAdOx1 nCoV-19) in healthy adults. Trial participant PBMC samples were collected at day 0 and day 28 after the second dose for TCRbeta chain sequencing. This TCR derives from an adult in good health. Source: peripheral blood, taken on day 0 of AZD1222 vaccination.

At the DNA level, the sequence is TGTGCCAGCAGCCCCGTTAGCGAGCAGTACTTC. It codes for CASSPVSEQYF. This chain is built from TRBV7-2 and TRBJ2-7; the D gene cannot be named for sure. The germline V gene encodes CDR1 SGHTA and CDR2 FQGNSA. Trimming costs V 5 bases and J 6 bases, and their ends lie 8 bases apart. The CDR3, from cysteine to phenylalanine, totals 11 residues. Only the CDR3 part of the read is kept: 33 bases, read in frame from the first base.